This T cell receptor (beta chain) comes out of a study of T cell responses to AZD1222 COVID-19 vaccine. Study-level results: Among AZD1222 vaccinees, only 6 or 7 were seropositive at baseline. Clonal diversity may have been underestimated, and the donors were mostly white British, with more females than males.

Assay used: immunoSEQ multiplex PCR; TCRdb lists only in-frame clones, some missing. The sample lists about 190,000 clones; 85% to 95% were seen once. Concerning this clone itself: As yet, its antigen is unknown.

The CDR3 runs to 14 residues. V was pared by 1 base and J by 5 bases, with 3 bases of the junction left unmatched. Germline V gene lookup returns CDR1 LNHDA and CDR2 SQIVND (reference sequence). The TCR comes from an adult in good health. The chain couples TRBV19 to TRBJ1-2; 8 nucleotides match TRBD1. Here the sequenced sample was peripheral blood, taken on day 0 of AZD1222 vaccination. The CDR3 sequence is CASSIGTGLYGYTF. CDR3 DNA sequence: TGTGCCAGTAGTATAGGGACAGGGCTATATGGCTACACCTTC.